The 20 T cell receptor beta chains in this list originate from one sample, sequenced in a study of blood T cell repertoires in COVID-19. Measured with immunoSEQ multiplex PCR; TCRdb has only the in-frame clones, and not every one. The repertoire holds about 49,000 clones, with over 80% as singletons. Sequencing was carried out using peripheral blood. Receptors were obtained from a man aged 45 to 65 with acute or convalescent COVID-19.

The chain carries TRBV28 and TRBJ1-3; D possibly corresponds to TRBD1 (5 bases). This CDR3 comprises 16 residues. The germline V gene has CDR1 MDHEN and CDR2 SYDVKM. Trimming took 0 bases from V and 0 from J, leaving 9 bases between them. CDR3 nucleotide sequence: TGTGCCAGCAGTTTATGGGAGGGACGCTCTGGAAACACCATATATTTT. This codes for CASSLWEGRSGNTIYF.

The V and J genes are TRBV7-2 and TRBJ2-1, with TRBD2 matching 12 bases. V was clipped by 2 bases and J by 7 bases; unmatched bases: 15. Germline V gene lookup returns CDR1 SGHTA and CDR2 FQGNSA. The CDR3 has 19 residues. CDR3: CASSLTGGIGGLAGNEQFF. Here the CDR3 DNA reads TGTGCCAGCAGCTTAACTGGGGGGATAGGAGGACTAGCGGGAAATGAGCAGTTCTTC.

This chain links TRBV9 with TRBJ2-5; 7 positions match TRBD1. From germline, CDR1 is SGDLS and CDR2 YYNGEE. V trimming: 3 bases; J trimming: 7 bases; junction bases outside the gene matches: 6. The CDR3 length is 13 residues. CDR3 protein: CASSATGQGTQYF. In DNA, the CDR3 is TGTGCCAGCAGCGCGACAGGGCAGGGGACCCAGTACTTC.

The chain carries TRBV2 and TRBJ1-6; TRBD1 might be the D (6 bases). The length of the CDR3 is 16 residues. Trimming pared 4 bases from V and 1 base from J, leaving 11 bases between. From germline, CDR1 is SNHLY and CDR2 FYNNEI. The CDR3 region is CASSVAGESYNSPLHF. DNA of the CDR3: TGTGCCAGCAGTGTAGCAGGGGAATCCTATAATTCACCCCTCCACTTT.

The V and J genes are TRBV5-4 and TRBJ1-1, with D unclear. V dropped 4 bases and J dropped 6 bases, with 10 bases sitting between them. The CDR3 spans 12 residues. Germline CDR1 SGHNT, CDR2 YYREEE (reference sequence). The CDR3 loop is CASSTWGAEAFF. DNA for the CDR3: TGTGCCAGCAGCACTTGGGGAGCTGAAGCTTTCTTT.

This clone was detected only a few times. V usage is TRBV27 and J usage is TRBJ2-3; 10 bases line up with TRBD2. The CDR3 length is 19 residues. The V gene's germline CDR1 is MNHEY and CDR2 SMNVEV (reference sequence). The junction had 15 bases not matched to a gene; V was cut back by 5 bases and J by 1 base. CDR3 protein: CASSPRYPASGSGTDTQYF. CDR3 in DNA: TGTGCCAGCAGTCCACGATATCCAGCTAGCGGGAGCGGCACAGATACGCAGTATTTT.

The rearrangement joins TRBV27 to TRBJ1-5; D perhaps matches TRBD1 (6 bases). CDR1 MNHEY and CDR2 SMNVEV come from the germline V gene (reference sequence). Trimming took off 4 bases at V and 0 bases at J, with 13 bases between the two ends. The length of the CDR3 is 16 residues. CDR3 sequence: CASSSLGGFSNQPQHF. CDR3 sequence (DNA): TGTGCCAGCAGTTCCCTAGGGGGTTTTAGCAATCAGCCCCAGCATTTT.

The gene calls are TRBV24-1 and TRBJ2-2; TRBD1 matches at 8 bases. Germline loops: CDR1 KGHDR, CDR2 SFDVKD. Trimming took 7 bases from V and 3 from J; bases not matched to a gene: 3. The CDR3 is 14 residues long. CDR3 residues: CATRTTGDTGELFF. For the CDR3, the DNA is TGTGCCACCAGGACGACAGGGGACACCGGGGAGCTGTTTTTT.

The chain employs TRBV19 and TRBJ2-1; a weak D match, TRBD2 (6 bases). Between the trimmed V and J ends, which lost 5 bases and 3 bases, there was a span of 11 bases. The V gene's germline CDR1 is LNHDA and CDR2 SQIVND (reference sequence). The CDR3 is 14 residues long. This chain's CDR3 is CASSSPGVYNEQFF. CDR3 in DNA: TGTGCCAGTAGTTCCCCGGGGGTCTACAATGAGCAGTTCTTC.

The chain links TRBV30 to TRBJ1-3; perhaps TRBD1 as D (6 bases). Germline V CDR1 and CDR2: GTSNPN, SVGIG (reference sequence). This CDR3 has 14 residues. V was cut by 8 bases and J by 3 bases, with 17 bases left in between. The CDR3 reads CANREVGFGNTIYF. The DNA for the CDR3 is TGTGCCAACAGGGAAGTCGGCTTTGGAAACACCATATATTTT.

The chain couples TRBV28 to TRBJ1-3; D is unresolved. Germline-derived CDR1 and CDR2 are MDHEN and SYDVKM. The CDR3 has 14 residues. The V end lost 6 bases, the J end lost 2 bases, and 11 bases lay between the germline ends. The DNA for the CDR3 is TGTGCCAGCAGAAACAAGGGAGCTGGAAACACCATATATTTT. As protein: CASRNKGAGNTIYF.

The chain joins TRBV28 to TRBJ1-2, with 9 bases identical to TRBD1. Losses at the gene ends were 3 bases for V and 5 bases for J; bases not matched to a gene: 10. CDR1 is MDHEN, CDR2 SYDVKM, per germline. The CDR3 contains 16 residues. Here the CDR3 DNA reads TGTGCCAGCAGTTTTAGAGGGGACAGGGAGGAATATGGCTACACCTTC. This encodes CASSFRGDREEYGYTF.

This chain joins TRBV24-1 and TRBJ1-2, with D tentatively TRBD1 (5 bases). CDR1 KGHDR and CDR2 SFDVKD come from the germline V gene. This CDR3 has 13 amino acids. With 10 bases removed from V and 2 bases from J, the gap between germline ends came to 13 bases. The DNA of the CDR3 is TGTGCCACTCGGGACTCCCTCAACTATGGCTACACCTTC. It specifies CATRDSLNYGYTF.

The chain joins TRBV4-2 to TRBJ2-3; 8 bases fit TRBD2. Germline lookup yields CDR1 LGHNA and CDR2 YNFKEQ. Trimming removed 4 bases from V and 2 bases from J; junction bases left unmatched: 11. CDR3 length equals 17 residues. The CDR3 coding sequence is TGTGCCAGCAGCCGAGCCGAGGGCGGGAGGAACACAGATACGCAGTATTTT. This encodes CASSRAEGGRNTDTQYF.

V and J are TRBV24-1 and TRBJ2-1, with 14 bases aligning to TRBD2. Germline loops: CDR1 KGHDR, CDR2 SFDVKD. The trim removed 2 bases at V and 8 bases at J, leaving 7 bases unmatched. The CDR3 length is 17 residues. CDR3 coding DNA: TGTGCCACCAGTGATTCGACTAGCGGGAGGGCCTGGGATGAGCAGTTCTTC. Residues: CATSDSTSGRAWDEQFF.

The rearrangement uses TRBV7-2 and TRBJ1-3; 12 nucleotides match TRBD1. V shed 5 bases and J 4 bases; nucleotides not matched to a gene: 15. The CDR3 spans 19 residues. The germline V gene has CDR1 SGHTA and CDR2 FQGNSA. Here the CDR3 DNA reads TGTGCCAGCAGCGTACAATCCGGGACAGGGGGCTGGAGCGGAAACACCATATATTTT. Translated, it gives CASSVQSGTGGWSGNTIYF.

The CDR3 reads CAISLGQNYEQYF. CDR3 sequence (DNA): TGTGCCATCAGCCTCGGACAGAACTACGAGCAGTACTTC. The rearrangement uses TRBV10-3 and TRBJ2-7; weak D call: TRBD1 (6 bases). Between the trimmed V and J ends, which lost 6 bases and 3 bases, there was a span of 12 bases. Germline V gives CDR1 ENHRY, CDR2 SYGVKD. The CDR3 is 13 amino acids.

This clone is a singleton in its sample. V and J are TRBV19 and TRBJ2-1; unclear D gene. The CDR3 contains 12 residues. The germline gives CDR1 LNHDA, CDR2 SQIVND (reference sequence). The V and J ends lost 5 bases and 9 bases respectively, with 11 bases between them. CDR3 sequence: CASSARLGEQFF. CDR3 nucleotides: TGTGCCAGTAGTGCTAGACTCGGTGAGCAGTTCTTC.

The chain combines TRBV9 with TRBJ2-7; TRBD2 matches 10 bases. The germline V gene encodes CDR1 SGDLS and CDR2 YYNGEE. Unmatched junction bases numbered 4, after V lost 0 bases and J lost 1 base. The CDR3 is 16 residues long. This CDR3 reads CASSVEASGGSYEQYF. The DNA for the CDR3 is TGTGCCAGCAGCGTAGAGGCTAGCGGGGGTTCCTACGAGCAGTACTTC.

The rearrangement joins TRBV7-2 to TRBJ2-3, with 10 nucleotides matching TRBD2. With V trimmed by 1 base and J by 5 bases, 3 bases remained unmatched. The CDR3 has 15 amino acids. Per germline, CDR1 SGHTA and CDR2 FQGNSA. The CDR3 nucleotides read TGTGCCAGCAGCTTAGGGGGACTAGCGAGAGATACGCAGTATTTT. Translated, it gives CASSLGGLARDTQYF.